This T cell receptor (beta chain) was documented in a study of OX40 agonist ivuxolimab in advanced cancers. Regarding the study in general: The costimulatory receptor OX40 (CD134) was targeted by ivuxolimab, a fully human IgG2 agonistic monoclonal antibody. Of the 50 to 55 patients in dose escalation, 19 had hepatocellular carcinoma, approximately 15 had melanoma, 9 had renal cell carcinoma and 9 had head and neck cancer. Intravenous ivuxolimab was administered to patients every 2 weeks at six dose levels: 0.01, 0.1, 0.3, 1.5, 3 and 10 mg/kg. In the dose-escalation cohort, roughly 80% of patients were male, and the mean age was around 60 years, with a range of 23 to 79. The paper reports the monotherapy dose-escalation portion (N of about 56 patients) of the phase I ivuxolimab trial. Partial responses were achieved by three dose-escalation patients, of whom one had hepatocellular carcinoma and two had cutaneous melanoma. Patients were allowed to have had prior anti-PD-1, anti-PD-L1 or anti-CTLA-4 therapy, and around 41% of the dose-escalation patients had previously received checkpoint inhibitors. Peripheral TCRbeta sequencing aimed to test whether ivuxolimab altered TCR sequence diversity and caused clonal T-cell expansion.

This clone is a singleton in its sample. Its antigen remains undetermined. Per-base quality was not reported, and no clone a single base away is much larger than it. The trial excluded patients who had a history of autoimmune disease or who were on systemic immunosuppression. In every dose cohort, peripheral blood was drawn for TCR sequencing at baseline, cycle 4 day 1, and cycle 7 day 1. The samples were taken from a phase I, first-in-human, multicenter, open-label dose-escalation trial of ivuxolimab. Adults with locally advanced or metastatic head and neck squamous cell, hepatocellular, melanoma or renal cell carcinoma were enrolled in the trial. Before TCR sequencing, CD4+ and CD8+ T cells were separately sorted from peripheral blood. Genomic DNA was extracted from sorted cells for sequencing of the TCRbeta CDR3 region. TCRbeta CDR3 regions were sequenced using the immunoSEQ Assay. TCRdb stores this immuneACCESS table with in-frame sequences only. Part of the clones is absent; in the studies checked, under half of the shortfall reflects unresolved V genes, and no reason is known for the rest. Counted in this sample were fewer than 65,000 clones; 82% of them appeared once. The ten largest clones represent more than 3.5% of the sample.

CDR3 length: 14 amino acids, cysteine to phenylalanine. Only CDR3 DNA is held: 42 bases, read in frame from base 1. From V the trimming removes 5 bases and from J it removes 2 bases, while the gene matches leave 6 bases of the junction unaccounted for. CDR1 and CDR2 are read off the germline V gene (reference sequence) as LNHDA and SQIVND. Paper-wide results and their limitations: Low levels of normalized T-cell clonal expansion were also seen in some patients who did not respond. At doses from 0.1 to 3.0 mg/kg, clonal expansion was seen in both CD4+ and CD8+ blood T cells between baseline and week 6. Partial responders in the 0.1-3.0 mg/kg groups had among the lowest normalized peripheral clonal expansion, especially among CD8+ T cells. The antigen specificity of the clonally expanded peripheral T cells was not determined. After ivuxolimab, expanded clones were on average more numerous among CD8+ T cells than among CD4+ T cells.

The input for sequencing was CD4+ or CD8+ T cells sorted from blood, taken in a trial of the OX40 agonist ivuxolimab. The sequence was obtained from an adult with an advanced solid tumor such as melanoma, head and neck, liver or kidney cancer. The chain is assembled from TRBV19 and TRBJ2-7; the central 7 bases match TRBD1. The base sequence is TGTGCCAGTAGTCGTGAGACAGGGACCTACGAGCAGTACTTC. The translation is CASSRETGTYEQYF.